The clone carrying this T cell receptor (beta chain) was counted many times. Its cognate antigen is unknown. The data originate from a study of T-cell memory formation after mild COVID-19. Germline V CDR1 and CDR2: SGHRS, YFSETQ. The CDR3 runs to 12 residues. V lost 2 bases and J lost 3, with 6 bases in between. Using constant-segment primers, 5'RACE produced TCR alpha and TCR beta cDNA libraries carrying sample barcodes and UMIs. TCRdb reprocessed the 5' RACE reads with MiXCR, giving one entry per CDR3 protein. The sample shows 450,000 to 650,000 distinct CDR3 sequences, about 20% of them seen only once. Study-level results: Contracting clones localized mainly to CM and EM when CD4+ and mainly to EMRA when CD8+. The authors did not confirm SARS-CoV-2 specificity of second-wave clones peaking day 37. Clones shrinking from day 15 to 85 showed even CD4/CD8 mixes; later expanders tilted CD4+.

The chain links TRBV5-1 to TRBJ2-7; D is unresolved. The TCR sequence derives from an adult woman who had mild COVID-19 (a few samples of this study predate the infection). Cell type and time point are not known. The sequencing sample was made of PBMCs or a T cell subset sorted from them (not recorded which). CDR3 region: CASSFLGYEQYF. The DNA of the CDR3 is TGCGCCAGCAGCTTCCTTGGCTACGAGCAGTACTTC.